This T cell receptor beta chain was identified during a study of OX40 agonist ivuxolimab in advanced cancers. Overall study: Patients received intravenous ivuxolimab every 2 weeks at 0.01 to 10 mg/kg. Dose-escalation patients' cancers were hepatocellular carcinoma, melanoma, renal cell or head and neck cancer.

Method: immunoSEQ multiplex PCR; TCRdb's copy keeps in-frame clones and lacks some. The sample carries about 71,000 clones, about nine tenths recorded once. The CDR3 runs to 13 residues. Germline CDR1 SGHVS, CDR2 FQNEAQ. The V gene lost 1 base and the J gene lost 7 bases, with 11 bases spanning the gap. Turning to this clone: Its antigen is still unknown.

Findings and limits, study-wide: Certain nonresponding patients likewise had low normalized T-cell clonal expansion. Fewer expanded clones were found on average in CD4+ than in CD8+ T cells.

The material was CD4+ or CD8+ T cells sorted from blood, obtained in a trial of the OX40 agonist ivuxolimab. The sequence came from an adult with an advanced solid tumor such as melanoma, head and neck, liver or kidney cancer. The V call is TRBV7-8, the J call TRBJ2-7; the D is unclear. In DNA, the CDR3 is TGTGCCAGCAGCTTAGGTCTAGACGGAGAGCAGTACTTC. This gives the protein CASSLGLDGEQYF. The complete variable domain, with remaining parts taken from reference TRBV7-8 and TRBJ2-7, reads GAGVSQSPRYKVAKRGQDVALRCDPISGHVSLFWYQQALGQGPEFLTYFQNEAQLDKSGLPSDRFFAERPEGSVSTLKIQRTQQEDSAVYLCASSLGLDGEQYFGPGTRLTVT.